Below, 28 T cell receptor beta chains from the same sample are listed, as sequenced in a study of blood T cell repertoires in COVID-19. Repertoires were generated with immunoSEQ multiplex PCR, while TCRdb's copy carries only in-frame clones and drops some. The sample includes fewer than 45,000 clones, more than 75% of them seen just once. Sequencing was done on a sample of peripheral blood. The source is a human donor in a cohort sampled during active COVID-19.

The sample holds one count of this clone. The chain carries TRBV6-1 and TRBJ2-4, with D possibly TRBD2 on 5 matching bases. Germline V lookup: CDR1 MNHNS, CDR2 SASEGT. Trimming cost V 3 bases and J 0 bases, with 12 bases left between them. The CDR3 totals 16 residues. CDR3 sequence (DNA): TGTGCCAGCAGTGACGACTATCCACTAGCCAAAAACATTCAGTACTTC. Encoded protein: CASSDDYPLAKNIQYF.

The chain recombines TRBV4-1 with TRBJ1-2; 7 nucleotides match TRBD1. The germline gives CDR1 MGHRA, CDR2 YSYEKL. V shed 1 base and J 6 bases; nucleotides not matched to a gene: 2. The CDR3 sequence is 13 residues long. The CDR3 protein is CASSQGDSHGYTF. CDR3 nucleotides: TGCGCCAGCAGCCAAGGGGACAGTCATGGCTACACCTTC.

The J gene is TRBJ1-2, the V gene TRBV4-2, with 7 nucleotides matching TRBD1. The ends lost 7 bases at V and 0 bases at J; junction bases unmatched: 14. This CDR3 comprises 17 residues. Germline V gene lookup returns CDR1 LGHNA and CDR2 YNFKEQ. CDR3 coding DNA: TGTGCCAGCAACCTACACACGGGACAGCGATCTAACTATGGCTACACCTTC. Translating it yields CASNLHTGQRSNYGYTF.

The J gene is TRBJ2-7, the V gene TRBV29-1; D is undetermined. Between the trimmed V and J ends, which lost 3 bases and 0 bases, there was a span of 9 bases. CDR3 length: 13 residues. Germline V gives CDR1 SQVTM, CDR2 ANQGSEA. The CDR3 loop is CSVDGWSSYEQYF. The CDR3 region has the DNA TGCAGCGTTGATGGATGGAGCTCCTACGAGCAGTACTTC.

The genes are TRBV6-6 and TRBJ2-5, with TRBD1 matching over 12 bases. CDR3 length: 15 residues. CDR1 MNHNY and CDR2 SVGAGI come from the germline V gene (reference sequence). V shed 5 bases, J shed 5 bases, and the junction held 6 bases outside the gene matches. CDR3 nucleotide sequence: TGTGCCAGCAGTAGCCGGGACAGGGGGCAGGAGACCCAGTACTTC. Translation gives CASSSRDRGQETQYF.

The V call is TRBV10-1, the J call TRBJ1-1; 8 bases line up with TRBD1. V was pared by 2 bases and J by 11 bases, with 7 bases of the junction left unmatched. The germline gives CDR1 WNHNN, CDR2 SYGVQD (reference sequence). CDR3 length: 13 amino acids. The DNA of the CDR3 is TGCGCCAGCAGTGAGGACAACAGGGGGGAGGCTTTCTTT. As protein: CASSEDNRGEAFF.

This rearrangement joins TRBV29-1 to TRBJ2-3; 12 bases fit TRBD2. This CDR3 comprises 13 residues. Germline CDR1 is SQVTM and CDR2 is ANQGSEA. V trimming: 7 bases; J trimming: 14 bases; junction bases outside the gene matches: 13. CDR3 DNA sequence: TGCAGCGCTGCCCCCACTAGCGGGGGGCCTACGTATTTT. Its translation is CSAAPTSGGPTYF.

J is TRBJ2-3 and V is TRBV12-3 or TRBV12-4; no clear D. V was shortened by 6 bases and J by 6 bases, with 10 bases between the two germline ends. The CDR3 loop spans 12 amino acids. The CDR3 coding sequence is TGTGCCAGCAGCCCCTTCGCGGATACGCAGTATTTT. It yields the protein CASSPFADTQYF.

The chain combines TRBV5-8 with TRBJ2-3, with 9 bases fitting TRBD1. CDR3 length: 16 residues. CDR1 SGHTS and CDR2 YDEGEE come from the germline V gene. The trim removed 2 bases at V and 0 bases at J, leaving 4 bases unmatched. The CDR3 bases are TGTGCCAGCAGCTTTGGGACAGGGTCTAGCACAGATACGCAGTATTTT. It encodes CASSFGTGSSTDTQYF.

The chain carries TRBV2 and TRBJ2-2; 7 bases match TRBD2. Germline loops: CDR1 SNHLY, CDR2 FYNNEI. The CDR3 has 14 residues. V lost 6 bases to trimming and J lost 4 bases; unmatched junction nucleotides: 5. CDR3 loop: CASSRGRGTGELFF. The CDR3 region has the DNA TGTGCCAGCAGCCGAGGGAGGGGCACCGGGGAGCTGTTTTTT.

The J gene is TRBJ2-7, the V gene TRBV11-3, with D possibly matching TRBD1 (5 bases). Per the germline V gene, CDR1 is SGHNT and CDR2 is YENEEA. Trimming left V 5 bases short and J 6 bases short, with 17 bases between. This CDR3 region has 14 residues. CDR3 loop: CASSATDMRSEQYF. The CDR3 region has the DNA TGTGCCAGCAGCGCAACGGACATGAGATCCGAGCAGTACTTC. Using reference TRBV11-3 and TRBJ2-7 for the parts outside the CDR3, the full variable domain is EAGVVQSPRYKIIEKKQPVAFWCNPISGHNTLYWYLQNLGQGPELLIRYENEEAVDDSQLPKDRFSAERLKGVDSTLKIQPAELGDSAVYLCASSATDMRSEQYFGPGTRLTVT.

The chain employs TRBV4-1 and TRBJ1-2, with D uncertain. V was pared by 4 bases and J by 3 bases, with 12 bases between. Germline V gene lookup returns CDR1 MGHRA and CDR2 YSYEKL. CDR3 length: 14 residues. The CDR3 nucleotides are TGCGCCAGCAGCCCCCAAAGAGGATACTATGGCTACACCTTC. Protein: CASSPQRGYYGYTF.

In its sample, this clone was seen once. The chain combines TRBV2 with TRBJ2-5; the D gene is possibly TRBD2 (7 bases). Germline CDR1 reads SNHLY; CDR2 reads FYNNEI. There are 12 residues in the CDR3. V was shortened by 8 bases and J by 5 bases, with 12 bases between the two germline ends. The CDR3 DNA is TGTGCCAGCGGGGGGGCGGGTGAGACCCAGTACTTC. This gives the protein CASGGAGETQYF.

The rearrangement joins TRBV4-1 to TRBJ1-2; a weak D match, TRBD1 (6 bases). Trimming removed 0 bases at V and 8 bases at J, with 13 bases between. In germline, CDR1 is MGHRA, CDR2 YSYEKL. CDR3 size: 14 residues. As DNA, the CDR3 is TGCGCCAGCAGCCAAGACGGGACAAAGGGGGGCTACACCTTC. Protein: CASSQDGTKGGYTF.

This chain uses TRBV5-1 with TRBJ2-7, with D perhaps matching TRBD1 (5 bases). The CDR3 is 14 amino acids. The V and J ends lost 2 bases and 6 bases respectively, with 15 bases between them. Germline V gives CDR1 SGHRS, CDR2 YFSETQ. CDR3 residues: CASSFGQGLTEQYF. DNA of the CDR3: TGCGCCAGCAGCTTCGGGCAGGGTCTAACCGAGCAGTACTTC.

The rearrangement uses TRBV7-9 and TRBJ1-4, with D tentatively TRBD1 (6 bases). Germline assignment: CDR1 SEHNR and CDR2 FQNEAQ (reference sequence). The CDR3 spans 15 residues. The germline V and J ends were trimmed by 1 base and 8 bases, with 14 bases remaining between them. The CDR3 region has the DNA TGTGCCAGCAGCTTAGGAGGGGGTCTTCGGGAAAAACTGTTTTTT. It yields the protein CASSLGGGLREKLFF. Looking up the rest from reference TRBV7-9 and TRBJ1-4 gives the full variable domain: DTGVSQNPRHKITKRGQNVTFRCDPISEHNRLYWYRQTLGQGPEFLTYFQNEAQLEKSRLLSDRFSAERPKGSFSTLEIQRTEQGDSAMYLCASSLGGGLREKLFFGSGTQLSVL.

The chain has TRBV7-9 and TRBJ1-4; 7 nucleotides align to TRBD1. The V segment lost 4 bases and the J segment 4 bases; nucleotides outside the gene matches: 6. CDR1 and CDR2 (germline): SEHNR, FQNEAQ (reference sequence). This CDR3 has 15 residues. The DNA of the CDR3 is TGTGCCAGCAGCTCCGGACAGGAGTATAATGAAAAACTGTTTTTT. Translating gives CASSSGQEYNEKLFF.

V gene TRBV20-1 combines with J gene TRBJ1-2, with 8 bases identical to TRBD1. The germline CDR1 and CDR2 sequences are DFQATT and SNEGSKA (reference sequence). This CDR3 spans 11 amino acids. J lost 8 bases, V lost 5 bases, and 4 bases had no gene match. The DNA of the CDR3 is TGCAGTGCTCACAGGGGGAAGGGCTACACCTTC. It is translated as CSAHRGKGYTF.

The chain couples TRBV2 to TRBJ2-1; 10 nucleotides match TRBD2. V was clipped by 3 bases and J by 6 bases; unmatched bases: 5. The CDR3 spans 15 residues. The germline gives CDR1 SNHLY, CDR2 FYNNEI. DNA of the CDR3: TGTGCCAGCAGTGAGGAGCGGGGGGGCATCAATGAGCAGTTCTTC. Protein sequence: CASSEERGGINEQFF.

The chain links TRBV6-1 to TRBJ2-5; 12 nucleotides agree with TRBD2. The CDR3 covers 17 residues. Germline V gene lookup returns CDR1 MNHNS and CDR2 SASEGT. V shed 3 bases, J shed 5 bases, and the junction held 10 bases outside the gene matches. Written as DNA, the CDR3 is TGTGCCAGCAGTGAGGACCCTAGCGGGGGGGCCGAGGAGACCCAGTACTTC. Its protein is CASSEDPSGGAEETQYF.

This clone was counted once. This chain links TRBV5-4 with TRBJ2-5; possible D gene TRBD1, 6 bases. The V end lost 4 bases, the J end lost 5 bases, and 18 bases lay between the germline ends. Germline lookup yields CDR1 SGHNT and CDR2 YYREEE (reference sequence). The length of the CDR3 is 15 residues. Written as DNA, the CDR3 is TGTGCCAGCAGCCCGCCAGGGGCGAGGGGGGAGACCCAGTACTTC. Protein: CASSPPGARGETQYF.

The chain has TRBV29-1 and TRBJ1-1, with 7 nucleotides matching TRBD1. Germline CDR1 reads SQVTM; CDR2 reads ANQGSEA. The CDR3 consists of 13 residues. Unmatched junction bases numbered 1, after V lost 2 bases and J lost 1 base. The CDR3 bases are TGCAGCGTTGAAAGACAGGGGAACACTGAAGCTTTCTTT. It codes for CSVERQGNTEAFF.

The V gene is TRBV6-5, the J gene TRBJ2-1, with D perhaps TRBD2 (5 bases). Germline V CDR1 and CDR2: MNHEY, SVGAGI. The CDR3 runs to 14 residues. V gave up 8 bases and J gave up 0 bases, with 11 bases separating them. In nucleotides, the CDR3 is TGTGCCAGCTTTGCTAGCAACTCCTACAATGAGCAGTTCTTC. Amino acid sequence: CASFASNSYNEQFF.

There are a few counts of this clone. The chain uses TRBV15 and TRBJ1-5; D remains ambiguous. The germline CDR1 and CDR2 sequences are LNHNV and YYDKDF (reference sequence). The CDR3 spans 17 residues. V was cut by 4 bases and J by 0 bases, with 16 bases left in between. In DNA form, the CDR3 reads TGTGCCACCAGCACCAACTACCGGTCTCTTAGCAATCAGCCCCAGCATTTT. As protein: CATSTNYRSLSNQPQHF.

CDR3: CAISDPAGQGKNYGYTF. The CDR3 coding sequence is TGTGCCATCAGTGACCCTGCGGGACAGGGGAAGAACTATGGCTACACCTTC. V gene TRBV10-3 combines with J gene TRBJ1-2; 10 bases fit TRBD1. J lost 2 bases, V lost 3 bases, and 9 bases had no gene match. This CDR3 comprises 17 residues. Looked up from germline, CDR1 is ENHRY and CDR2 is SYGVKD.

With regard to this clone: Germline and junction disagree at one end, which may indicate a read error. The chain couples TRBV29-1 to TRBJ2-3; D not resolved. This CDR3 region has 10 residues. The germline V gene encodes CDR1 SQVTM and CDR2 ANQGSEA. In DNA, the CDR3 is TGCAGCGTTGAAGACCCGACTGGCCCTTTT. The encoded protein is CSVEDPTGPF.

The chain links TRBV5-1 to TRBJ2-1; 13 bases match TRBD2. This CDR3 has 15 residues. CDR1 SGHRS and CDR2 YFSETQ come from the germline V gene. V gave up 4 bases and J gave up 5 bases; unmatched junction bases: 3. The CDR3 region is CASSLTSGGHNEQFF. CDR3 coding DNA: TGCGCCAGCAGCCTGACTAGCGGGGGGCACAATGAGCAGTTCTTC.

The V call is TRBV3-1 (or the pseudogene TRBV3-2), the J call TRBJ1-4; a possible D gene is TRBD1 (6 bases). This CDR3 is built from 15 residues. V dropped 4 bases and J dropped 4 bases, with 13 bases sitting between them. Germline loops: CDR1 LGHDT, CDR2 YNNKEL (reference sequence). The DNA of the CDR3 is TGTGCCAGCAGCCTCCGGGACACCAATAATGAAAAACTGTTTTTT. It specifies CASSLRDTNNEKLFF.